This T cell receptor (beta chain) is from a study of shared clonotypes between healthy human individuals. CD45RA-negative memory and CD45RA+ naive subsets were split from the CD4+ cells. Original methodology: From ImmunoSEQ came sequences covering only the junction and carrying no quality scores, so filtering differed. Libraries were prepared by immunoSEQ multiplex PCR; TCRdb keeps only in-frame clonotypes and omits some of them. The V and J calls and the clone size are those of that table, but D and trimming were determined from the DNA. The data contain about 1.5 million clones, roughly 98% of them singletons. CDR3 length: 11 amino acids. Germline V lookup: CDR1 SGHNT, CDR2 YYREEE (reference sequence). The ends were cut back, 4 bases at V and 8 bases at J, with 9 bases in the middle.

The sequencing input was naive CD4+ T cells sorted from blood. The subset: CD45RA+ positively selected. This chain connects TRBV5-4 to TRBJ1-1; no clear D gene. This TCR derives from a man aged 25 to 45 in good health. Here the CDR3 DNA reads TGTGCCAGCAGCGTCCTTGGGGAAGCTTTCTTT. Translated: CASSVLGEAFF.